This TCR beta chain is drawn from a study of blood T cell repertoires in COVID-19. Whole-study context: Collection of acute and convalescent COVID-19 samples took place in the United States, Italy and Spain.

Produced via immunoSEQ multiplex PCR; TCRdb's table is partial and in-frame only. Among tens of thousands of clones listed, more than 85% were seen once. The CDR3 is 15 amino acids. CDR1 SGHTA and CDR2 FQGTGA come from the germline V gene. V shed 5 bases and J 4 bases; nucleotides not matched to a gene: 7. This TCR was recovered from an older man in a cohort sampled during active COVID-19. The chain carries TRBV7-3 and TRBJ2-2; 7 positions match TRBD1. Sequencing input: peripheral blood. CDR3 DNA: TGTGCCAGCAGCGTCGACAGGGCAACCACCGGGGAGCTGTTTTTT. This codes for CASSVDRATTGELFF.